A selection of T cell receptor beta chains follows, all from one sample in a study of blood T cells in healthy people across ages. TCRdb analysed the 5' RACE reads with MiXCR anew, one entry per CDR3 protein. The sample has about 840,000 distinct CDR3 sequences; about 29% are singletons. These same data were also listed under a study on T cells of mothers and their children.

The sample taken for sequencing was blood. The receptors stem from a woman in her thirties or forties in good health. Both conserved end residues are part of each CDR3. Fields, in order: J gene, clone size, V gene, D gene, CDR3 protein, CDR3 DNA. The D gene is left open where the match is weak. Clone sizes are given selectively: once, few, many, or a class where the clone is expanded.

TRBJ1-1	-	TRBV10-2	-	CASSDYGNTEAFF	TGCGCCAGCAGTGACTATGGGAACACTGAAGCTTTCTTT
TRBJ2-5	-	TRBV12-3/TRBV12-4	-	CASRHTGGETQYF	TGTGCCAGCAGACACACTGGGGGGGAGACCCAGTACTTC
TRBJ2-7	-	TRBV24-1	-	CATSVKGGGADNEQYF	TGTGCCACCAGTGTTAAGGGAGGGGGGGCGGACAATGAGCAGTACTTC
TRBJ2-1	many	TRBV6-6	TRBD1	CASKETGGNEQFF	TGTGCCAGCAAAGAGACAGGGGGAAATGAGCAGTTCTTC
TRBJ2-7	few	TRBV7-9	-	CASSRPFEEGLEQYF	TGTGCCAGCAGCCGGCCCTTTGAGGAAGGTCTCGAGCAGTACTTC
TRBJ2-1	-	TRBV4-3	-	CASSQDRGQGPFF	TGCGCCAGCAGCCAAGATCGTGGGCAGGGGCCGTTCTTC
TRBJ1-1	many	TRBV20-1	TRBD1	CSVPGTGINTEAFF	TGCAGTGTCCCCGGGACAGGGATAAACACTGAAGCTTTCTTT
TRBJ2-5	many	TRBV28	TRBD2	CASSFSGDQYF	TGTGCCAGCAGTTTTAGCGGGGACCAGTACTTC
TRBJ1-2	few	TRBV10-3	TRBD1	CAISERAGGESNYGYTF	TGTGCCATCAGTGAGAGGGCAGGGGGCGAATCTAACTATGGCTACACCTTC
TRBJ2-1	few	TRBV28	TRBD2	CASSLWLAANEQFF	TGTGCCAGCAGTTTGTGGCTAGCGGCCAATGAGCAGTTCTTC
TRBJ2-1	-	TRBV28	TRBD2	CASSPRPGSGGAYNEQFF	TGTGCCAGCAGTCCCCGTCCCGGTAGCGGGGGGGCGTACAATGAGCAGTTCTTC
TRBJ2-5	many	TRBV20-1	-	CSARVTDSLQETQYF	TGCAGTGCTAGAGTTACCGACAGCCTCCAAGAGACCCAGTACTTC
TRBJ2-5	many	TRBV7-9	-	CASSHPGSQGQETQYF	TGTGCCAGCAGCCACCCCGGGAGTCAGGGTCAAGAGACCCAGTACTTC
TRBJ1-5	few	TRBV18	-	CASSPRRASGPSGEPQHF	TGTGCCAGCTCACCACGCAGGGCTAGCGGCCCATCAGGGGAGCCCCAGCATTTT
TRBJ2-4	few	TRBV7-9	-	CASSLTPLQWTKNIQYF	TGTGCCAGCAGCTTAACTCCCCTCCAGTGGACCAAAAACATTCAGTACTTC
TRBJ1-2	few	TRBV6-6	TRBD1	CASSYPSGGNGYTF	TGTGCCAGCAGTTACCCCTCAGGGGGTAATGGCTACACCTTC
TRBJ1-1	-	TRBV10-3	-	CAIRETGTVNTEAFF	TGTGCCATCAGGGAGACCGGGACGGTAAACACTGAAGCTTTCTTT
TRBJ1-1	few	TRBV11-2	-	CASSLLPGGTEAFF	TGTGCCAGCAGCTTATTACCGGGGGGGACTGAAGCTTTCTTT
TRBJ1-2	-	TRBV27	-	CASRSGRAVTYGGYTF	TGTGCCAGCAGAAGTGGGAGGGCAGTTACCTATGGTGGCTACACCTTC
TRBJ2-5	few	TRBV5-1	-	CASSLAVATKETQYF	TGCGCCAGCAGCTTGGCCGTAGCCACAAAAGAGACCCAGTACTTC
TRBJ1-1	few	TRBV27	TRBD1	CASSFGQGGGGTEAFF	TGTGCCAGCAGTTTCGGGCAGGGGGGAGGGGGAACTGAAGCTTTCTTT
TRBJ1-2	-	TRBV20-1	-	CSARGSGGGYGYSF	TGCAGTGCTAGAGGATCTGGGGGGGGGTATGGCTACTCCTTC
TRBJ2-6	many	TRBV7-9	-	CASSRQGFSGANVLTF	TGTGCCAGCAGCAGACAAGGGTTCTCTGGGGCCAACGTCCTGACTTTC